The rows below give T cell receptor beta chains drawn from one sample of a study of cytomegalovirus exposure and HLA in healthy donors. Libraries were prepared by immunoSEQ multiplex PCR; TCRdb keeps only in-frame clonotypes and omits some of them. This sample has about 120,000 clones, with roughly nine tenths found just once. Sequenced: PBMCs. The receptor set was obtained from a woman younger than 30 in good health and CMV-seronegative. CDR3s include the opening cysteine and the closing phenylalanine or tryptophan. The D gene is left open where the match is weak.

NA	TRBV5-5	TRBJ2-6	CASSHGSGANVLTF	TGTGCCAGCAGCCACGGCTCTGGGGCCAACGTCCTGACTTTC
TRBD2	TRBV27	TRBJ2-1	CASSFARGLWVAGGYNEQFF	TGTGCCAGCAGTTTTGCCCGGGGCTTGTGGGTAGCGGGAGGCTACAATGAGCAGTTCTTC
NA	TRBV11-2	TRBJ2-1	CASSLTGMSSYNEQFF	TGTGCCAGCAGCTTAACAGGGATGAGCTCCTACAATGAGCAGTTCTTC
NA	TRBV7-9	TRBJ1-1	CASSAGSGTEAFF	TGTGCCAGCAGCGCCGGTAGCGGCACTGAAGCTTTCTTT
TRBD2	TRBV11-2	TRBJ2-5	CASSPGTSGRRGETQYF	TGTGCCAGCAGCCCGGGGACTAGCGGGAGAAGGGGGGAGACCCAGTACTTC
NA	TRBV7-9	TRBJ2-7	CASSNRTAGEQYF	TGTGCCAGCAGCAATCGGACAGCGGGGGAGCAGTACTTC
TRBD1	TRBV5-1	TRBJ2-1	CASSLIQGAPYNEQFF	TGCGCCAGCAGCTTGATTCAGGGGGCACCCTACAATGAGCAGTTCTTC
NA	TRBV19	TRBJ1-1	CASRMGQATTEAFF	TGTGCCAGTAGGATGGGGCAAGCGACCACTGAAGCTTTCTTT
NA	TRBV6-1	TRBJ2-7	CASSVGGRAYEQYF	TGTGCCAGCAGTGTCGGGGGACGTGCCTACGAGCAGTACTTC
TRBD1	TRBV27	TRBJ1-2	CASKPGTGPNYGYTF	TGTGCCAGCAAACCCGGGACAGGCCCTAACTATGGCTACACCTTC
TRBD2	TRBV6-5	TRBJ2-5	CASSGPGTTQETQYF	TGTGCCAGCAGCGGCCCTGGGACTACACAAGAGACCCAGTACTTC
NA	TRBV6-5	TRBJ2-7	CASSQAAEQYF	TGTGCCAGCAGCCAAGCGGCCGAGCAGTACTTC
NA	TRBV5-4	TRBJ2-2	CASSFVDTGELFF	TGTGCCAGCAGCTTCGTCGACACCGGGGAGCTGTTTTTT
TRBD2	TRBV13	TRBJ2-7	CASSGLAEYGVYEQYF	TGTGCCAGCAGTGGACTAGCGGAATACGGGGTATACGAGCAGTACTTC
NA	TRBV11-2	TRBJ2-3	CASSLGPVGGGVTDTQYF	TGTGCCAGCAGCTTAGGACCGGTAGGGGGAGGGGTCACAGATACGCAGTATTTT
NA	TRBV28	TRBJ2-1	CASSSGTYNEQFF	TGTGCCAGCAGTTCGGGAACTTACAATGAGCAGTTCTTC
NA	TRBV27	TRBJ2-1	CASSWSGGFYNEQFF	TGTGCCAGCAGTTGGTCGGGCGGGTTTTACAATGAGCAGTTCTTC
TRBD1	TRBV27	TRBJ1-2	CASSPSRQGAGGYTF	TGTGCCAGCAGTCCAAGCCGGCAGGGGGCGGGTGGCTACACCTTC